Listed here is a single T cell receptor (beta chain). Its antigen is still unknown. Base quality data are lacking; no much larger clone is found one base away. The source of the sample is a study of cytomegalovirus exposure and HLA in healthy donors (TCRdb year 2017). About the investigation overall: An earlier analysis of roughly 500 of the donors reported about 260 Gb of sequence data and roughly 120 million unique TCR beta sequences obtained from some 170 million T cells. Roughly 300 gigabases of sequencing data and 75 million to 85 million unique TCR sequences made up an early release that covered around 640 HLA-typed donors. The genetic ancestry cluster associated with self-reported Caucasian donors included about 84% of the roughly 400 genotyped donors. The aim of the study was to test whether cataloging public T cell receptors could identify signatures of past pathogen exposure. The study used immunosequencing to profile the T cell repertoires of more than 650 subjects and linked those repertoires to cytomegalovirus serostatus. In addition to the first cohort of around 670 subjects, a separate validation cohort of 120 different subjects was used. The study combined high-throughput TCR immunosequencing, statistical association of individual TCRs with disease status, and machine learning to predict cytomegalovirus infection status. A later analysis re-analyzed previously published TCR beta repertoires from 660 or so donors and added high-resolution HLA genotyping to study TCR occurrence patterns. In the later analysis, no new phenotypic data were used to find candidate immune exposures; instead, reliance was placed on TCR beta sequences and their occurrence across donors. An earlier analysis of 500 to 750 of the donors applied high-throughput TCR beta sequencing to assess whether each TCR beta V gene segment acted as functional or pseudogenic. Donor age, sex, ethnicity and CMV serostatus were compiled alongside the repertoire data. A later genetic analysis used genome-wide SNP genotypes for about 65% of the 666 donors, treating that subset as a discovery cohort. Every repertoire in the discovery cohort had been generated on one and the same sequencing platform. Both class I and class II loci were covered by HLA typing, at four-digit resolution. The number of typed donors differed by locus: about 620-640 for A, B, C, DRB1 and DQB1; 500 to 550 for DQA1; around 580 for DPA1; and around 470 for DPB1. Several DR-DQ haplotypes were handled as single units for association and clustering because linkage in the cohort was strong. Across 300 to 500 genotyped donors of the cohort, an average of about 240,000 unique TCR beta nucleotide sequences per donor were sequenced, and 15% to 20% of those sequences were non-productive. Study-level results and caveats: A cluster of highly shared sequence variants was judged likely to be a technical artifact of the sequencing pipeline. The classifier was reported to diagnose cytomegalovirus status with high specificity and sensitivity in both the original cohort and the validation cohort. A further reported finding was that TCR beta sequences accurately predicted the HLA-A and HLA-B alleles for most subjects in the first cohort. A few of the identified cytomegalovirus-associated TCR beta chains were confirmed in vitro to be specific for cytomegalovirus antigens. This cohort had only TCR beta chains sequenced, and the lack of alpha or paired-chain data limited which features could be detected. A later analysis found that most CMV-associated TCR beta chains appeared HLA-restricted, with HLA associations seemingly driven largely by CMV exposure. Across donors, most TCR sequences were observed very rarely, whereas some public TCRs were present in many individuals. In a later analysis, TCR association rates were found to vary across HLA loci, with the most associated TCRs seen for DRB1 alleles and the fewest for HLA-C alleles. An earlier analysis of around 600 of the donors showed that most TCR beta V segments appeared in productive rearrangements either about 87% or about 30% of the time, which broadly matched IMGT annotations. Linkage disequilibrium might explain the correlated functional status among segregating V segments, but an unknown experimental factor could not be ruled out. The study listed 150 to 200 TCR beta chains as associated with cytomegalovirus. A later genetic analysis associated a missense DCLRE1C variant with V-gene and J-gene trimming of TCR beta chains, and an independent cohort replicated the association. Strong co-occurrence of HLA alleles, especially DR and DQ, made assigning TCR associations to individual alleles difficult. Some IMGT-functional V segments, including TRBV6-2 and TRBV6-3, could not be told apart with the 87-base-pair reads, so those segments were excluded. HLA typing was unavailable for some donors at each locus, so association tests used only the typed subset. The authors suggested that the approach could potentially be generalized to other disease states and immunological phenotypes. In a later analysis, around 17,000 TCR beta sequences were associated with specific HLA alleles at a false discovery rate of 0.05. In a later analysis, HLA-associated TCR beta chains showed more clonal expansion and lower generation probabilities than non-associated chains that were equally common. About 17 rarely observed V segments, including chromosome 9 orphons, were excluded from the earlier analysis of a few hundred of the donors because counts were too low. Several of the top co-occurrence clusters appeared to be linked to parvovirus B19, influenza, CMV and Epstein-Barr virus, according to a later analysis. For the cohort, immune exposure information was limited to CMV serostatus. Compared with the roughly 700-donor mean, donors in an Asian-associated ancestry cluster had fewer N-insertions in productive TCRs, according to a later genetic analysis. Presence/absence analyses assumed roughly uniform sequencing depth across donors, an assumption that may not hold.

The cohort comprised hundreds of healthy bone marrow donors. At the time of sampling, all cohort members were nominally healthy, though unrecorded immune exposures were likely present. The donor was CMV seropositive and was included in the group of 300 or so seropositive cohort members. Each donor provided a peripheral blood sample, and peripheral blood mononuclear cells were used for TCR beta sequencing. Genomic DNA was extracted from the blood cell samples with the Qiagen DNeasy Blood Extraction Kit. CDR1 MNHNS and CDR2 SASEGT were looked up in the germline V gene. There are 14 amino acids in the CDR3, from cysteine to phenylalanine inclusive. Only the CDR3 region is kept as DNA, spanning 42 bases read in frame from base 1. Trimming leaves V shorter by 5 bases and J shorter by 2 bases, with the junction holding 6 bases beyond the gene matches. Library generation was performed with the immunoSEQ multiplex PCR assay. The multiplex PCR relied on a mix of 60 forward primers for TCR Vbeta segments and 13 reverse primers for TCR Jbeta segments. Amplification of the CDR3 region of rearranged TCR beta genes was performed with a multiplex PCR assay on genomic DNA. On the Illumina HiSeq System, the amplified TCR beta libraries were sequenced as 87-base-pair reads. In the source study's methods: In a later analysis, some 80 million unique TCR beta chains were counted across the approximately 620 repertoires, and roughly 11 million of these chains were shared by at least two donors. Raw reads were error-corrected and collapsed into unique sequences with a nearest-neighbor algorithm that merged closely related sequences to remove PCR and sequencing errors. Alignment of CDR3 sequences to IMGT reference sequences was used to assign V, D and J gene segments. For a sequence to be retained, at least a six-nucleotide match to both a V gene segment and a J gene segment was required. Rearrangements were classified as productive when the CDR3 lacked stop codons and remained in frame with V and J, and all other rearrangements were classified as non-productive. CDR3 was defined according to IMGT convention as the region running from the second conserved V-encoded cysteine to the conserved J-encoded phenylalanine. Sequences without an unambiguous match to a single V gene segment were excluded from the earlier analysis of almost 600 of the donors. In an earlier analysis of 587 of the donors, a V segment was called functional when productive rearrangements were above 56.7%, and segregating when the standard deviation between donors exceeded 5%. A statistical classification framework was built to diagnose cytomegalovirus status from the catalog of TCR beta chain sequences. In a later analysis, V and J genes were assigned by comparing TCR nucleotide sequences against IMGT/GENE-DB human TR gene sequences. A later analysis assigned CDR3 sequences and most-parsimonious VDJ recombination scenarios with the TCRdist pipeline. In a later analysis, every TCR beta chain was defined by the combination of its CDR3 amino acid sequence and its V-gene family, and reads without a unique V-gene family were dropped. As a way to deal with suspected cross-contamination and a sequencing artifact, a later analysis dropped approximately 570 nucleotide sequences that were highly shared and had low generation probability. In a later analysis, a clonal expansion index was calculated for each public chain from normalized within-repertoire ranks of inferred template counts. In a later analysis, generation probabilities were computed using a VDJ recombination model fitted to out-of-frame rearrangements, and the results were checked against IGoR. Hypergeometric tests were used in a later analysis to score TCR-TCR, TCR-HLA and TCR-CMV co-occurrence, with a repertoire-size bias correction applied to the TCR pairs. A later analysis estimated false discovery rates by permuting HLA or CMV assignments 20 times. In a later analysis, co-occurring TCRs were grouped using DBSCAN, with TCRdist sequence similarity added in when clustering inside HLA-allele-positive subsets. For co-occurrence clustering, repertoires with fewer than 30,000 or more than 120,000 public chains were excluded, along with five repertoires with anomalous nucleotide sharing. The immuneACCESS repertoire file appears here via TCRdb, limited to in-frame rearrangements. These files lack a portion of the clones; in checked studies, under half of the deficit traces to unresolved V genes, and the cause of the others is not known. That table gives V, J and clone size, and the DNA gave D and trimming. The table for this sample lists under 150,000 clones; roughly 85% of them were counted only once. The ten most abundant clones make up under 8.5% of the sample.

Here the chain combines TRBV6-1 and TRBJ2-7, and 7 junctional nucleotides match TRBD1. The sequence was collected from a woman between 25 and 40 years old in good health and CMV-seropositive. Sequencing input: PBMCs. The CDR3 here reads CASSTRDRAYEQYF. The nucleotides are TGTGCCAGCAGTACCCGGGACAGAGCCTACGAGCAGTACTTC.